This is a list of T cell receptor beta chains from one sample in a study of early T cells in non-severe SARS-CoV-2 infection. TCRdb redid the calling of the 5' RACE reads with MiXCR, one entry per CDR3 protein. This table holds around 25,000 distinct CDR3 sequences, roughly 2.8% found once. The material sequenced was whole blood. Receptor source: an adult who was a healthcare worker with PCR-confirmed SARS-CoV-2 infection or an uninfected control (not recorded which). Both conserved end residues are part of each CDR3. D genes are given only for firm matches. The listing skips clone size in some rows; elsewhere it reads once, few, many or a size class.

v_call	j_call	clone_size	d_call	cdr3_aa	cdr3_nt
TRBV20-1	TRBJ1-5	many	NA	CSARSGHSNQPQHF	TGCAGTGCTAGATCCGGACATAGCAATCAGCCCCAGCATTTT
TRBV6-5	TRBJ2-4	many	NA	CASSLIRGENIQYF	TGTGCCAGCAGTTTAATCCGTGGGGAAAACATTCAGTACTTC
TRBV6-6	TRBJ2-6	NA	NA	CASSPFNSGANVLTF	TGTGCCAGCAGTCCCTTTAACTCTGGGGCCAACGTCCTGACTTTC
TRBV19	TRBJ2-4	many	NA	CASSIDVRAKNIQYF	TGTGCCAGTAGTATAGATGTAAGAGCCAAAAACATTCAGTACTTC
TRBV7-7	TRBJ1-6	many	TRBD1	CASSLVRDSRRSPLHF	TGTGCCAGCAGCTTAGTAAGGGACAGTAGGCGATCACCCCTCCACTTT
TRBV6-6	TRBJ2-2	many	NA	CASTQNTGELFF	TGTGCCAGCACGCAGAACACCGGGGAGCTGTTTTTT
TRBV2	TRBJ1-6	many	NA	CASSERQLSSYNSPLHF	TGTGCCAGCAGTGAGAGACAGTTGAGCTCCTATAATTCACCCCTCCACTTT
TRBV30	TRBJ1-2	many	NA	CAWSVYENKLAGYTF	TGTGCCTGGAGTGTTTATGAGAACAAGCTTGCTGGCTACACCTTC
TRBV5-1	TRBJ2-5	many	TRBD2	CASSLALLAGVQETQYF	TGCGCCAGCAGCTTGGCCTTGCTAGCGGGGGTCCAAGAGACCCAGTACTTC
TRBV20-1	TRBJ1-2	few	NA	CSARDQIPEVHGYTF	TGCAGTGCTAGAGATCAAATCCCTGAGGTTCATGGCTACACCTTC
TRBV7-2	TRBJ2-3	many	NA	CASSSYTDTQYF	TGTGCCAGCAGCTCGTACACAGATACGCAGTATTTT
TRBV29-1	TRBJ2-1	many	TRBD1	CSVPRQGSSYNEQFF	TGCAGCGTTCCCCGACAGGGCAGTTCCTACAATGAGCAGTTCTTC
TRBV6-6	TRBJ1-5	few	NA	CASSYLRRGGNQPQHF	TGTGCCAGCAGTTATCTTCGGCGGGGAGGCAATCAGCCCCAGCATTTT
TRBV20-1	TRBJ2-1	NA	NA	CSAPLQGIRNEQFF	TGCAGTGCTCCCCTCCAGGGAATCCGCAATGAGCAGTTCTTC
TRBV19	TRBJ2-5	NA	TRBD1	CASTRTGAGTQYF	TGTGCCAGTACGAGGACAGGGGCAGGAACCCAGTACTTC
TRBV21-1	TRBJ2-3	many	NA	CASSMGLAGVTDTQYF	TGTGCCAGCAGCATGGGACTAGCGGGAGTCACAGATACGCAGTATTTT
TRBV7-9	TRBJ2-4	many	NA	CASSLVEGTEGIQYF	TGTGCCAGCAGCTTAGTGGAAGGCACCGAAGGCATTCAGTACTTC
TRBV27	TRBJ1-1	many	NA	CASSPLSGTANTEAFF	TGTGCCAGCAGTCCCCTCTCCGGGACGGCAAACACTGAAGCTTTCTTT
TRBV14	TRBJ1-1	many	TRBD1	CASSPRPTGGRAEAFF	TGTGCCAGCAGCCCCCGACCGACAGGGGGGAGAGCGGAAGCTTTCTTT
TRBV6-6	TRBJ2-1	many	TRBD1	CASRRDRGTIYNEQFF	TGTGCCAGCAGACGGGACAGGGGGACGATCTACAATGAGCAGTTCTTC
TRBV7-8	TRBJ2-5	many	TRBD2	CASSFRPGLAPETQYF	TGTGCCAGCAGCTTTAGGCCGGGACTAGCGCCAGAGACCCAGTACTTC
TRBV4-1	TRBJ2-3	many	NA	CASSPRTRGGTDTQYF	TGCGCCAGCAGTCCCCGGACGAGGGGGGGAACAGATACGCAGTATTTT
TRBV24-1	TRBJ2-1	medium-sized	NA	CATNDGGSPYNEQFF	TGTGCCACCAATGATGGAGGGAGCCCGTACAATGAGCAGTTCTTC
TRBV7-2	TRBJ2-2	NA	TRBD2	CASSLVAGLTGELFF	TGTGCCAGCAGCTTAGTAGCGGGGCTGACCGGGGAGCTGTTTTTT
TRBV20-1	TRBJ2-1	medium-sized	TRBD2	CSARRWRGGYNEQFF	TGCAGTGCTAGACGGTGGCGGGGGGGCTACAATGAGCAGTTCTTC
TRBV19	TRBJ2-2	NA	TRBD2	CASLRTSGGSNTGELFF	TGTGCCAGTTTACGTACTAGCGGGGGGTCCAACACCGGGGAGCTGTTTTTT
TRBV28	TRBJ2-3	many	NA	CASSSPGALEVDTQYF	TGTGCCAGCAGTTCTCCAGGTGCCCTGGAGGTAGATACGCAGTATTTT
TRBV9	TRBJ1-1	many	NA	CASSLRRENTEAFF	TGTGCCAGCAGCTTACGACGGGAGAACACTGAAGCTTTCTTT
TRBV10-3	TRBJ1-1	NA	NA	CAISEDPGLTEAFF	TGTGCCATCAGTGAGGACCCTGGATTGACTGAAGCTTTCTTT
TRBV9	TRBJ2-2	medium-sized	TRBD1	CASSGSVGQGTGELFF	TGTGCCAGCAGCGGGAGTGTGGGACAGGGCACCGGGGAGCTGTTTTTT
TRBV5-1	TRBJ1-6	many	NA	CASSLADNSPLHF	TGCGCCAGCAGCTTGGCAGACAATTCACCCCTCCACTTT
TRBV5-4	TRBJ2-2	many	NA	CASSLAVGTGELFF	TGTGCCAGCAGCTTGGCGGTGGGCACCGGGGAGCTGTTTTTT
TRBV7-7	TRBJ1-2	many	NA	CASSLYGGGYTF	TGTGCCAGCAGCTTATATGGAGGGGGCTACACCTTC
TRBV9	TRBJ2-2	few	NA	CASSPLGLTNTGELFF	TGTGCCAGCAGCCCCCTGGGGCTGACGAACACCGGGGAGCTGTTTTTT
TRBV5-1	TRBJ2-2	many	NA	CASSGNSLSTGELFF	TGCGCCAGCAGCGGGAACAGTCTGAGCACCGGGGAGCTGTTTTTT
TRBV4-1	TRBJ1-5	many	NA	CASSQDRLPNQPQHF	TGCGCCAGCAGCCAAGACAGGCTGCCAAATCAGCCCCAGCATTTT
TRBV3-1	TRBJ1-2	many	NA	CASSQGRESYGYTF	TGTGCCAGCAGCCAAGGCAGGGAGAGCTATGGCTACACCTTC